The clone carrying this T cell receptor beta chain was observed at least ten times. The sample belongs to a study of human T cells and chemical hapten exposure. In TCRdb, the 5' RACE reads were re-called with MiXCR into one record per CDR3 protein. Altogether approximately 150,000 distinct CDR3 sequences are present, around 4% being singletons, with the ten largest covering about 1.3%. Total RNA extraction was carried out from unfractionated whole blood. The source of this sequence is a female donor in good health.

The CDR3 protein is CASSYLGQNYGYTF. CDR3 bases: TGTGCCAGCAGTTACCTGGGACAGAACTATGGCTACACCTTC. This rearrangement joins TRBV6-5 to TRBJ1-2, with 7 nucleotides matching TRBD1. The junction had 2 bases not matched to a gene; V was cut back by 2 bases and J by 2 bases. This CDR3 is 14 amino acids long. Per the germline V gene, CDR1 is MNHEY and CDR2 is SVGAGI.